The 14 T cell receptor beta chains given below trace back to one sample, sequenced in a study of PD-L1 blockade in urothelial cancer. As for time point: pretreatment peripheral blood. The data were produced by immunoSEQ multiplex PCR, yet TCRdb's version contains in-frame clones alone and is incomplete. The repertoire has roughly 130,000 clones, roughly 84% of them found once; the top ten carry 2.5% to 4%. This specimen was PBMCs, taken around atezolizumab (anti-PD-L1) treatment. The receptors here all came from a man aged 50-59 years with urothelial cancer.

This clone was seen a single time. The V and J genes are TRBV7-8 and TRBJ1-2; D is unresolved. The CDR3 has 12 residues. From germline, CDR1 is SGHVS and CDR2 FQNEAQ. Trimming took 3 bases from V and 8 from J, leaving 10 bases between them. CDR3 sequence reads: CASSFAGWGYTF. CDR3 nucleotide sequence: TGTGCCAGCAGCTTCGCAGGCTGGGGCTACACCTTC.

The rearrangement uses TRBV7-2 and TRBJ2-3; no clear D. Per germline, CDR1 SGHTA and CDR2 FQGNSA. The V gene lost 4 bases and the J gene lost 6 bases, with 11 bases spanning the gap. CDR3 length: 13 residues. The CDR3 DNA reads TGTGCCAGCAGCTGGGCGTATTCGGATACGCAGTATTTT. This codes for CASSWAYSDTQYF. Full variable domain (outside the CDR3, taken from reference TRBV7-2 and TRBJ2-3): GAGVSQSPSNKVTEKGKDVELRCDPISGHTALYWYRQSLGQGLEFLIYFQGNSAPDKSGLPSDRFSAERTGGSVSTLTIQRTQQEDSAVYLCASSWAYSDTQYFGPGTRLTVL.

V and J are TRBV7-3 and TRBJ2-2; 11 bases agree with TRBD1. J lost 5 bases, V lost 5 bases, and 7 bases had no gene match. The germline gives CDR1 SGHTA, CDR2 FQGTGA. This CDR3 has 16 amino acids. Here the CDR3 DNA reads TGTGCCAGCAGCCCACACCGGGACAGGGGGACCGGGGAGCTGTTTTTT. Translation gives CASSPHRDRGTGELFF. Based on the CDR3 plus reference TRBV7-3 and TRBJ2-2, the full variable domain is GAGVSQTPSNKVTEKGKYVELRCDPISGHTALYWYRQSLGQGPEFLIYFQGTGAADDSGLPNDRFFAVRPEGSVSTLKIQRTERGDSAVYLCASSPHRDRGTGELFFGEGSRLTVL.

The chain is built from TRBV5-8 and TRBJ2-2; weak D call: TRBD2 (5 bases). Deletions cut 0 bases from V and 1 base from J, with 13 bases between. Germline-derived CDR1 and CDR2 are SGHTS and YDEGEE. The CDR3 spans 17 residues. This chain's CDR3 is CASSLVVGSVNTGELFF. For the CDR3, the DNA is TGTGCCAGCAGCTTGGTAGTTGGTAGCGTGAACACCGGGGAGCTGTTTTTT.

The gene calls are TRBV30 and TRBJ1-2, with a tentative D call TRBD1 (6 bases). Germline V gives CDR1 GTSNPN, CDR2 SVGIG (reference sequence). The CDR3 sequence is 14 residues long. Trimming cost V 7 bases and J 0 bases, with 15 bases left between them. The CDR3 DNA reads as TGTGCCTCGGACAGACCGTATTCTAACTATGGCTACACCTTC. This codes for CASDRPYSNYGYTF.

This clone appeared many times. The V gene is TRBV19, the J gene TRBJ1-5, with no clear D. The CDR3 consists of 13 residues. Germline V gene lookup returns CDR1 LNHDA and CDR2 SQIVND (reference sequence). The ends were cut back, 3 bases at V and 4 bases at J, with 7 bases in the middle. This CDR3 reads CASSISGNQPQHF. Written as DNA, the CDR3 is TGTGCCAGTAGTATTTCGGGGAATCAGCCCCAGCATTTT.

The V and J genes are TRBV4-1 and TRBJ2-1; D unclear. The V gene's germline CDR1 is MGHRA and CDR2 YSYEKL. This CDR3 comprises 12 residues. V dropped 2 bases and J dropped 4 bases, with 3 bases sitting between them. CDR3 sequence reads: CASSQPYNEQFF. CDR3 coding DNA: TGCGCCAGCAGCCAACCTTACAATGAGCAGTTCTTC.

The J gene is TRBJ2-7, the V gene TRBV14; no firm D call. This CDR3 has 13 residues. The germline gives CDR1 SGHDN, CDR2 FVKESK. The ends were cut back, 8 bases at V and 3 bases at J, with 14 bases in the middle. CDR3 sequence reads: CASAIQRGYEQYF. CDR3 DNA sequence: TGTGCCAGCGCCATCCAGCGAGGCTACGAGCAGTACTTC.

The chain has TRBV6-6 and TRBJ1-5, with D hard to call. The CDR3 is 13 amino acids. With 2 bases removed from V and 4 bases from J, the gap between germline ends came to 6 bases. Germline values: CDR1 MNHNY, CDR2 SVGAGI (reference sequence). For the CDR3, the DNA is TGTGCCAGCAGTTACCAATCAAATCAGCCCCAGCATTTT. Protein: CASSYQSNQPQHF.

The chain joins TRBV19 to TRBJ1-3; no firm D call. V lost 3 bases and J 0 bases, leaving 9 bases between the germline ends. The germline gives CDR1 LNHDA, CDR2 SQIVND (reference sequence). CDR3 length: 15 amino acids. CDR3 in DNA: TGTGCCAGTAGTATTGGTAGCCGCTCTGGAAACACCATATATTTT. Residues: CASSIGSRSGNTIYF.

This chain uses TRBV5-6 with TRBJ1-2, with TRBD1 identical over 11 bases. The junction had 6 bases not matched to a gene; V was cut back by 4 bases and J by 7 bases. The germline CDR1 and CDR2 sequences are SGHDT and YYEEEE. The CDR3 sequence is 14 residues long. This CDR3 is CASSRDRGIIGYTF. The CDR3 DNA sequence: TGTGCCAGCAGCCGGGACAGGGGGATCATTGGCTACACCTTC.

The chain links TRBV5-1 to TRBJ2-1, with 12 bases identical to TRBD1. V lost 1 base to trimming and J lost 9 bases; unmatched junction nucleotides: 11. The CDR3 sequence is 17 residues long. From germline, CDR1 is SGHRS and CDR2 YFSETQ. The CDR3 spells CASSLTRQGQGAGEQFF. The CDR3 coding sequence is TGCGCCAGCAGCTTGACCCGGCAGGGACAGGGGGCAGGTGAGCAGTTCTTC.

The chain is built from TRBV9 and TRBJ2-3; 10 nucleotides match TRBD2. The CDR3 is made up of 15 amino acids. V trimming: 3 bases; J trimming: 1 base; junction bases outside the gene matches: 2. Germline CDR1 and CDR2: SGDLS and YYNGEE. CDR3 loop: CASSASGRGTDTQYF. The CDR3 region has the DNA TGTGCCAGCAGCGCTAGCGGGAGAGGCACAGATACGCAGTATTTT.

This rearrangement joins TRBV6-1 to TRBJ2-3; 8 bases agree with TRBD2. The CDR3 is 16 amino acids. In germline, CDR1 is MNHNS, CDR2 SASEGT. After removal of 1 base from V and 2 bases from J, the junction contained 5 bases not matched to a gene. The CDR3 here is CASSEGREVFTDTQYF. The CDR3 DNA reads as TGTGCCAGCAGTGAAGGGCGGGAGGTATTCACAGATACGCAGTATTTT.